This TCR beta chain stems from a study of T cell repertoires in cytomegalovirus infection. In regard to this clonotype: Its cognate antigen is unknown.

Each CDR3 protein gets one entry after TCRdb re-called the reads with MiXCR. The data contain more than 300,000 distinct CDR3 sequences, approximately 30% of them singletons. The sequences come from cultured PBMCs, collected from culture after CMV antigen stimulation. The TCR sequence derives from a human donor in good health (CMV status not recorded). Some clones in this sample may be carry-over from other donors' samples.

CDR3 DNA sequence: TGTGCCAGCAGTCGGATTCTGGAACTGTTTTTT. This encodes CASSRILELFF. The chain joins TRBV28 to TRBJ1-4; D is undetermined. In germline, CDR1 is MDHEN, CDR2 SYDVKM. V lost 5 bases and J 12 bases, leaving 10 bases between the germline ends. This CDR3 contains 11 residues.